This T cell receptor beta chain is from a study of cytomegalovirus exposure and HLA in healthy donors. The length of the CDR3 is 14 residues. Germline CDR1 and CDR2: SQVTM and ANQGSEA. V was cut by 0 bases and J by 1 base, with 10 bases left in between. A multiplex PCR was run with 60 Vbeta primers and 13 Jbeta primers. Assay: immunoSEQ multiplex PCR; the TCRdb copy retains only in-frame clones and omits some. Found here are 100,000 to 150,000 clones, roughly 80% of them singletons; the top ten hold approximately 4%. The sequence was obtained from a man younger than 35 in good health and CMV-seropositive. The sequenced sample consisted of PBMCs. This chain connects TRBV29-1 to TRBJ2-7; tentative D call: TRBD1 (5 bases). The CDR3 DNA is TGCAGCGTTGAAGACAGGGATGTTTCCTACGAGCAGTACTTC. Translated, it gives CSVEDRDVSYEQYF.